Presented here are 5 T cell receptor beta chains from one specimen sequenced in a study of beta chain features in type 1 diabetes. Study results and limitations: Moderately but significantly shorter TCRB CDR3s were found in Type 1 diabetes patients in all four CD4+ subsets.

Of the isolated RNA, all was reverse transcribed, and so the sequenced material was expressed TCRB transcripts. Data came from immunoSEQ multiplex PCR; TCRdb stores just in-frame clones and leaves some out. The profile covers hundreds of thousands of clones, with roughly a tenth appearing a single time and roughly 0.017% taken by the ten largest. Their specific antigens are unknown. Sequencing was carried out using naive CD4+ T cells from blood. The receptor source for this set is a man aged 25 to 45 with type 1 diabetes.

This clone showed up just a few times. The V and J genes are TRBV7-3 and TRBJ2-3, with 11 bases fitting TRBD2. The trim removed 4 bases at V and 4 bases at J, leaving 4 bases unmatched. CDR1 and CDR2 (germline): SGHTA, FQGTGA. The CDR3 is made up of 15 amino acids. CDR3 sequence: CASSYLAGGSDTQYF. The CDR3 coding sequence is TGTGCCAGCAGCTACCTAGCGGGGGGTTCAGATACGCAGTATTTT. The whole variable domain, filled in from reference TRBV7-3 and TRBJ2-3, reads GAGVSQTPSNKVTEKGKYVELRCDPISGHTALYWYRQSLGQGPEFLIYFQGTGAADDSGLPNDRFFAVRPEGSVSTLKIQRTERGDSAVYLCASSYLAGGSDTQYFGPGTRLTVL.

This clone was seen more than once but under ten times. Compared with germline, one end of the junction differs, possibly owing to a read error. The genes are TRBV5-6 and TRBJ2-1; 7 bases fit TRBD1. The length of the CDR3 is 11 residues. Germline V lookup: CDR1 SGHDT, CDR2 YYEEEE. DNA for the CDR3: TGTGCCAGCAGCTACAGGGGATCGGGAATCTTC. Translating it yields CASSYRGSGIF.

The genes are TRBV5-1 and TRBJ2-5; 9 bases map to TRBD2. This CDR3 is 17 amino acids long. Germline V gene data show CDR1 as SGHRS and CDR2 as YFSETQ. After removal of 0 bases from V and 3 bases from J, the junction contained 9 bases not matched to a gene. The CDR3 loop is CASSLAVAGGREETQYF. CDR3 DNA sequence: TGCGCCAGCAGCTTGGCCGTGGCGGGGGGGCGAGAAGAGACCCAGTACTTC.

V usage is TRBV10-3 and J usage is TRBJ2-1; TRBD2 matches at 11 bases. Germline V gene lookup returns CDR1 ENHRY and CDR2 SYGVKD. The CDR3 spans 18 residues. V was clipped by 6 bases and J by 1 base; unmatched bases: 11. CDR3 region: CAISEGISGGESYNEQFF. In DNA form, the CDR3 reads TGTGCCATCAGCGAGGGTATTAGCGGGGGGGAATCCTACAATGAGCAGTTCTTC.

This clone was seen a few times. The chain links TRBV20-1 to TRBJ2-3, with D maybe TRBD2 (5 bases). The V end was cut by 6 bases, the J end by 6 bases, with 10 bases between. The germline V gene encodes CDR1 DFQATT and CDR2 SNEGSKA (reference sequence). The CDR3 loop spans 11 amino acids. The CDR3 sequence: CSAVWRDTQYF. CDR3 DNA: TGCAGTGCCGTGTGGAGGGATACGCAGTATTTT.